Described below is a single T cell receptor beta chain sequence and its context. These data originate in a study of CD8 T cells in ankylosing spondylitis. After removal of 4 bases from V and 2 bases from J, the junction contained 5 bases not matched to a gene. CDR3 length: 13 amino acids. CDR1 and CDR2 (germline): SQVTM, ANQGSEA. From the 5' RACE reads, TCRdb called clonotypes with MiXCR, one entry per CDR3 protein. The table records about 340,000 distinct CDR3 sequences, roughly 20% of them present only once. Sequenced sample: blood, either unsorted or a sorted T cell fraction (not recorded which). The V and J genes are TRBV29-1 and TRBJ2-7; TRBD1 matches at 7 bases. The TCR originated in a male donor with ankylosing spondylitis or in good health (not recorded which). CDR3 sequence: CSVAPGTAYEQYF. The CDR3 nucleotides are TGCAGCGTTGCTCCAGGGACAGCCTACGAGCAGTACTTC.